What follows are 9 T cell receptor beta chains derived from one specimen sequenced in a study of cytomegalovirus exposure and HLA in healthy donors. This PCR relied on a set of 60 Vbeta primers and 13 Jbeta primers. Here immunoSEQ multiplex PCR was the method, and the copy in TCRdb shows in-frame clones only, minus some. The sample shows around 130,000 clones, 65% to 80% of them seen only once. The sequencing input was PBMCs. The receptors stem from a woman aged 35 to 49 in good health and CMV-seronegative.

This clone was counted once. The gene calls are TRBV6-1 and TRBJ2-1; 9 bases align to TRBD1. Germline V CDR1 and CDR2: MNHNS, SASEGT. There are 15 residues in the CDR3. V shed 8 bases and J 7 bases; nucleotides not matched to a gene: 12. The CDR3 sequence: CASEDIGTGLNEQFF. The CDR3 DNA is TGTGCCAGCGAGGATATCGGGACAGGGTTAAATGAGCAGTTCTTC.

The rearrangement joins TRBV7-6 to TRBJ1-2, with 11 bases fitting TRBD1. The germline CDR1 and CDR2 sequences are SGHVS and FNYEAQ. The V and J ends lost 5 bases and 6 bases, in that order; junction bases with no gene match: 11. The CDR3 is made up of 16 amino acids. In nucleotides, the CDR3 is TGTGCCAGCAGCGAAATTGGACAGGGGGCTGACAATGGCTACACCTTC. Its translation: CASSEIGQGADNGYTF.

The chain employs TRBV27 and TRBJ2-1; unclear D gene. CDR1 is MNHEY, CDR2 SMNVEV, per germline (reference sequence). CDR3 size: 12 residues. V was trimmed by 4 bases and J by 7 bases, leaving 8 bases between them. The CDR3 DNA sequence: TGTGCCAGCAGTTCCACGAGGAATGAGCAGTTCTTC. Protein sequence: CASSSTRNEQFF.

The CDR3, as DNA: TGTGCCACCAGCAGGGGTGTTGGGGGGGCTGAATATGGCTACACCTTC. Residues: CATSRGVGGAEYGYTF. V and J are TRBV15 and TRBJ1-2, with a possible D match to TRBD1 (6 bases). From germline, CDR1 is LNHNV and CDR2 YYDKDF (reference sequence). There are 16 residues in the CDR3. V was cut by 3 bases and J by 5 bases, with 19 bases left in between.

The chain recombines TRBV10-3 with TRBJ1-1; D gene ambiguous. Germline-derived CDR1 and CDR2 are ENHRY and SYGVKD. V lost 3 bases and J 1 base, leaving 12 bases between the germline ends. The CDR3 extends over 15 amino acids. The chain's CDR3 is CAISDPGYPNTEAFF. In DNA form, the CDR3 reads TGTGCCATCAGTGACCCCGGGTATCCGAACACTGAAGCTTTCTTT.

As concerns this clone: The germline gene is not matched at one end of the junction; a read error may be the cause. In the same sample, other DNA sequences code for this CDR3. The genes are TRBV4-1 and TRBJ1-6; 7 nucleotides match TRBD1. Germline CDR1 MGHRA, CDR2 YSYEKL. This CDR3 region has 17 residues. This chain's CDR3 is CASSQEPDRAYNSPLHF. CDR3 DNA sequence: TGCGCCAGCAGCCAAGAGCCAGACAGGGCCTATAATTCCCCCCTCCACTTT.

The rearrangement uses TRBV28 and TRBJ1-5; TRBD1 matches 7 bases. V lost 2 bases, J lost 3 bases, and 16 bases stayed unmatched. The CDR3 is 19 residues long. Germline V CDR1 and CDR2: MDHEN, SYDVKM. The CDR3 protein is CASSLPGSPTGAANQPQHF. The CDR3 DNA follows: TGTGCCAGCAGTTTACCCGGTTCCCCTACAGGGGCTGCCAATCAGCCCCAGCATTTT.

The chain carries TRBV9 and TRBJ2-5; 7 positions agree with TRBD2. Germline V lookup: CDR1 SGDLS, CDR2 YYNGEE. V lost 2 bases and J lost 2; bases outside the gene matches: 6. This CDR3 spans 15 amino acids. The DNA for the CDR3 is TGTGCCAGCAGCGTGGGGGGGATAATACAAGAGACCCAGTACTTC. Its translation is CASSVGGIIQETQYF.

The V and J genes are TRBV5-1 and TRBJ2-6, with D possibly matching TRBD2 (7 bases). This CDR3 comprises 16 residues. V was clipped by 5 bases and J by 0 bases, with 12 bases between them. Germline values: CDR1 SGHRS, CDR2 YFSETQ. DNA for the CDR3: TGCGCCAGCAGAGGGGGGGGGAACTCTGGGGCCAACGTCCTGACTTTC. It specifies CASRGGGNSGANVLTF.